The source of this T cell receptor (beta chain) is a study of T cell changes during pregnancy in multiple sclerosis. TCRdb's table, derived via immunoSEQ multiplex PCR, lists solely in-frame clones and lacks some. The sample has tens of thousands of clones, about 94% seen once. Germline-derived CDR1 and CDR2 are MNHNY and SVGAGI (reference sequence). This CDR3 comprises 11 residues. The V gene lost 3 bases and the J gene lost 10 bases, with 9 bases spanning the gap. Sequencing used CD4+ T cells from peripheral blood mononuclear cells, obtained in the second trimester of pregnancy. The receptor comes from a female donor with multiple sclerosis, enrolled in a pregnancy study. The V and J genes are TRBV6-6 and TRBJ1-1; D remains unclear. The CDR3 DNA reads TGTGCCAGCAGTTATGGATGGAGAGCTTTCTTT. This encodes CASSYGWRAFF.